The 2 T cell receptor beta chains in this list originate from one sample, sequenced in a study of beta chain features in type 1 diabetes. Expressed TCRB transcripts were sequenced because the isolated RNA had all been reverse transcribed beforehand. Sequencing used immunoSEQ multiplex PCR; TCRdb keeps in-frame clones, though not all of them. The table shows about 360,000 clones, with around 13% occurring only once. The specimen was naive CD4+ T cells from blood. The receptors originated from a man younger than 30 in good health.

V and J are TRBV10-3 and TRBJ2-3; D is possibly TRBD1 (5 bases). V was pared by 3 bases and J by 0 bases, with 7 bases between. CDR1 and CDR2 from the germline V gene are ENHRY and SYGVKD. This CDR3 comprises 14 residues. CDR3 sequence (DNA): TGTGCCATCAGTGATGGGGCTAGCACAGATACGCAGTATTTT. It codes for CAISDGASTDTQYF.

The J gene is TRBJ1-5, the V gene TRBV5-4; 7 nucleotides agree with TRBD1. The V segment lost 4 bases and the J segment 5 bases; nucleotides outside the gene matches: 6. This CDR3 spans 14 amino acids. Germline CDR1 and CDR2: SGHNT and YYREEE (reference sequence). CDR3 in DNA: TGTGCCAGCAGCGTGACAGGGCTCGATCAGCCCCAGCATTTT. Amino acid sequence: CASSVTGLDQPQHF.